The clone carrying this TCR beta chain was counted between two and nine times. The data were taken from a study of blood T cell repertoires in COVID-19. For the study at large: Samples came from the United States, Italy and Spain, spanning acute and convalescent COVID-19. PBMCs, B-cell-depleted T cells, or T cells were the source of the cDNA or gDNA that made up the material.

Original processing methods: Reference gene primers were amplified, and this amplification served to estimate nucleated cell counts. The repertoire was sequenced with immunoSEQ multiplex PCR; TCRdb's copy has only in-frame clones and lacks some. V and J calls plus clone size are reproduced from that table; the DNA served to infer D and trimming. Altogether 150,000 to 200,000 clones are present, nearly 90% being singletons, with the ten largest covering roughly 0.6%. With V trimmed by 4 bases and J by 4 bases, 5 bases remained unmatched. Germline V gene lookup returns CDR1 LNHDA and CDR2 SQIVND (reference sequence). This CDR3 contains 14 residues.

The chain carries TRBV19 and TRBJ2-5; TRBD1 matches at 8 bases. The sequence was obtained from a man aged 45-65 years with acute or convalescent COVID-19. The material sequenced was peripheral blood. As DNA, the CDR3 is TGTGCCAGTAGTAGGGGACAGGCTGGAGAGACCCAGTACTTC. Protein sequence: CASSRGQAGETQYF.